The next 10 T cell receptor beta chains were all read from a single sample in a study of glioma-infiltrating T cells after dendritic cell vaccination. Some clones are missing from TCRdb's copy, which holds only in-frame ones; the method was immunoSEQ multiplex PCR. The sample carries approximately 3,100 clones, over 75% recorded once. Material: tumor tissue, obtained before dendritic cell vaccination. These receptors were obtained from a human donor with glioblastoma.

The rearrangement links TRBV10-3 to TRBJ2-5, with D maybe TRBD1 (5 bases). Germline-derived CDR1 and CDR2 are ENHRY and SYGVKD. The CDR3 is made up of 13 amino acids. The V and J ends lost 1 base and 5 bases respectively, with 8 bases between them. In nucleotides, the CDR3 is TGTGCCATCAGTGAGTTCAGGGATGAGACCCAGTACTTC. Protein sequence: CAISEFRDETQYF.

This chain links TRBV5-1 with TRBJ2-7; 9 bases are shared with TRBD1. The junction had 4 bases not matched to a gene; V was cut back by 0 bases and J by 3 bases. The CDR3 spans 15 residues. From germline, CDR1 is SGHRS and CDR2 YFSETQ. This CDR3 is CASSLAGQGLYEQYF. The CDR3 region has the DNA TGCGCCAGCAGCTTGGCGGGACAGGGCCTCTACGAGCAGTACTTC. Looking up the rest from reference TRBV5-1 and TRBJ2-7 gives the full variable domain: KAGVTQTPRYLIKTRGQQVTLSCSPISGHRSVSWYQQTPGQGLQFLFEYFSETQRNKGNFPGRFSGRQFSNSRSEMNVSTLELGDSALYLCASSLAGQGLYEQYFGPGTRLTVT.

V and J are TRBV18 and TRBJ2-7; D might be TRBD1 (5 bases). The CDR3 consists of 12 residues. Germline V gene sequence: CDR1 KGHSH, CDR2 LQKENI. Trimming cost V 5 bases and J 7 bases, with 12 bases left between them. The CDR3 DNA reads TGTGCCAGCTCATCGGCAGGGTATGAGCAGTACTTC. As protein: CASSSAGYEQYF.

This clone showed up just a few times. V gene TRBV2 combines with J gene TRBJ1-4; 8 nucleotides line up with TRBD1. The CDR3 contains 14 residues. After removal of 6 bases from V and 8 bases from J, the junction contained 8 bases not matched to a gene. Germline CDR1 reads SNHLY; CDR2 reads FYNNEI. The chain's CDR3 is CASSAGQGYEKLFF. The CDR3 DNA sequence: TGTGCCAGCAGCGCCGGACAGGGTTACGAAAAACTGTTTTTT.

J is TRBJ2-1 and V is TRBV29-1, with D possibly matching TRBD2 (6 bases). The CDR3 runs to 13 residues. Germline V gene data show CDR1 as SQVTM and CDR2 as ANQGSEA. Trimming pared 6 bases from V and 10 bases from J, leaving 19 bases between. The CDR3 sequence: CSVLDNIAGEQFF. The CDR3 nucleotides read TGCAGCGTCCTCGACAATATCGCGGGGGAGCAGTTCTTC.

This chain joins TRBV11-3 and TRBJ2-7; D is perhaps TRBD1 (5 bases). Germline V gene data show CDR1 as SGHNT and CDR2 as YENEEA. V lost 2 bases and J 4 bases, leaving 12 bases between the germline ends. The CDR3 loop spans 14 amino acids. The CDR3 is CASSLRQGSYEQYF. DNA of the CDR3: TGTGCCAGCAGCTTAAGGCAGGGTTCGTACGAGCAGTACTTC.

This clone showed up just once. The CDR3 DNA is TGTGCCAGCTCACCCGGAGGAGACACCGGGGAGCTGTTTTTT. It encodes CASSPGGDTGELFF. This chain links TRBV18 with TRBJ2-2, with D maybe TRBD2 (5 bases). Trimming pared 3 bases from V and 3 bases from J, leaving 8 bases between. The CDR3 spans 14 residues. CDR1 and CDR2 from the germline V gene are KGHSH and LQKENI.

J is TRBJ2-3 and V is TRBV11-1; 16 nucleotides match TRBD2. With V trimmed by 2 bases and J by 7 bases, 6 bases remained unmatched. Germline V gene data show CDR1 as SGHAT and CDR2 as FQDESV (reference sequence). This CDR3 comprises 17 residues. The chain's CDR3 is CASSLMGLAGGLNTQYF. The DNA for the CDR3 is TGTGCCAGCAGCTTAATGGGACTAGCGGGGGGGCTGAATACGCAGTATTTT.

This clone occurred once. V gene TRBV19 combines with J gene TRBJ1-2, with D maybe TRBD1 (6 bases). Between the trimmed V and J ends, which lost 7 bases and 1 base, there was a span of 16 bases. Germline V gene data show CDR1 as LNHDA and CDR2 as SQIVND (reference sequence). This CDR3 region has 15 residues. This CDR3 reads CASTLGQIDNYGYTF. CDR3 nucleotide sequence: TGTGCCAGTACCCTCGGACAGATAGATAACTATGGCTACACCTTC.

The chain couples TRBV4-3 to TRBJ1-2; 8 bases are shared with TRBD1. This CDR3 is built from 18 residues. J gave up 2 bases and V 0 bases, and 11 bases lay outside the gene matches. Germline V gives CDR1 LGHNA, CDR2 YSLEER. DNA of the CDR3: TGCGCCAGCAGCCAAGAGCTTGGCCGGACAGGGATAAACTATGGCTACACCTTC. It translates to CASSQELGRTGINYGYTF.